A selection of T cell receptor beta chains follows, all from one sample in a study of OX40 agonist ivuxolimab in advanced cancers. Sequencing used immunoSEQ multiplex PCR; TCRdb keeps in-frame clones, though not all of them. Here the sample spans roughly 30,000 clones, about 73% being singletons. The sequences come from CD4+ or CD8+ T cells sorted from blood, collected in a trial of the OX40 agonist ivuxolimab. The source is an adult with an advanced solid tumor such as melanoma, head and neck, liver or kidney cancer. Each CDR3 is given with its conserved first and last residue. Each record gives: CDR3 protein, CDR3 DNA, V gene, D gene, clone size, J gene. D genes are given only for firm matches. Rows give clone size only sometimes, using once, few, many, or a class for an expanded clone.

CDR3: CASRRGTAGSNQPQHF
DNA: TGTGCCAGCAGGAGAGGGACAGCTGGAAGCAATCAGCCCCAGCATTTT
V: TRBV27
D: TRBD1
size: .
J: TRBJ1-5

CDR3: CASSLVFTDTQYF
DNA: TGTGCCAGCAGCTTAGTATTCACAGATACGCAGTATTTT
V: TRBV7-6
D: .
size: .
J: TRBJ2-3

CDR3: CASSRRVLAGPDTQYF
DNA: TGTGCCAGCAGCCGTAGGGTGCTAGCGGGGCCGGATACGCAGTATTTT
V: TRBV11-2
D: TRBD2
size: .
J: TRBJ2-3

CDR3: CASSGGQVTDTQYF
DNA: TGCGCCAGCAGCGGAGGACAGGTCACAGATACGCAGTATTTT
V: TRBV5-1
D: TRBD1
size: .
J: TRBJ2-3

CDR3: CASSYPNRENEQFF
DNA: TGTGCCAGCAGTTACCCCAACAGGGAAAATGAGCAGTTCTTC
V: TRBV6-5
D: .
size: .
J: TRBJ2-1

CDR3: CASSFVGALQETQYF
DNA: TGTGCCAGCAGTTTCGTGGGGGCCTTACAAGAGACCCAGTACTTC
V: TRBV28
D: .
size: few
J: TRBJ2-5

CDR3: CSVVWVKGYTF
DNA: TGCAGCGTTGTATGGGTAAAAGGCTACACCTTC
V: TRBV29-1
D: .
size: .
J: TRBJ1-2

CDR3: CASSRRQGGAETQYF
DNA: TGTGCCAGCAGTCGGCGACAGGGGGGGGCAGAGACCCAGTACTTC
V: TRBV27
D: TRBD1
size: .
J: TRBJ2-5

CDR3: CAAGARLGNYGYTF
DNA: TGTGCCGCAGGGGCCAGGCTGGGGAACTATGGCTACACCTTC
V: TRBV6-5
D: .
size: .
J: TRBJ1-2

CDR3: CASSLGRVTQYF
DNA: TGTGCCAGCAGCTTAGGCAGGGTAACGCAGTATTTT
V: TRBV11-1
D: .
size: .
J: TRBJ2-3

CDR3: CASSQGGLAGSQETQYF
DNA: TGTGCCAGCAGCCAAGGGGGACTAGCGGGGAGCCAAGAGACCCAGTACTTC
V: TRBV4-2
D: TRBD2
size: .
J: TRBJ2-5

CDR3: CASSNRGRDEKLFF
DNA: TGTGCCAGTAGCAACAGGGGGCGAGATGAAAAACTGTTTTTT
V: TRBV19
D: TRBD1
size: .
J: TRBJ1-4

CDR3: CSVERIDLGGTEAFF
DNA: TGCAGCGTTGAGAGAATCGACCTCGGGGGTACTGAAGCTTTCTTT
V: TRBV29-1
D: .
size: .
J: TRBJ1-1

CDR3: CASSKGRGGENRPSTDTQYF
DNA: TGTGCCAGCAGCAAAGGAAGGGGGGGAGAAAATAGACCTAGCACAGATACGCAGTATTTT
V: TRBV21-1
D: .
size: .
J: TRBJ2-3

CDR3: CASSVFQNTEAFF
DNA: TGTGCCAGCAGCGTCTTTCAGAACACTGAAGCTTTCTTT
V: TRBV6-4
D: .
size: few
J: TRBJ1-1

CDR3: CASSYSREAGANVLTF
DNA: TGTGCCAGCAGTTACTCCAGGGAGGCTGGGGCCAACGTCCTGACTTTC
V: TRBV6-5
D: .
size: .
J: TRBJ2-6